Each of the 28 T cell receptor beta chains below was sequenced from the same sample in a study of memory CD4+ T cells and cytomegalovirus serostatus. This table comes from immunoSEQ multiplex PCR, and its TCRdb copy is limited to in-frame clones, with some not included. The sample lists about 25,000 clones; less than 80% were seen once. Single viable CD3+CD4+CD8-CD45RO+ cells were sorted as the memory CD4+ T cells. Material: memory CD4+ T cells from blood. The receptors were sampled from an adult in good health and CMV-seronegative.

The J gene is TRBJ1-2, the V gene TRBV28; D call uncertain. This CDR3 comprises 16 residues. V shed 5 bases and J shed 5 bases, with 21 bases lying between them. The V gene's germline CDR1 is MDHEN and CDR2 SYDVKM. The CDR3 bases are TGTGCCAGCAGTCCCCCCCCACCAATCCTTAGGTATGGCTACACCTTC. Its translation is CASSPPPPILRYGYTF.

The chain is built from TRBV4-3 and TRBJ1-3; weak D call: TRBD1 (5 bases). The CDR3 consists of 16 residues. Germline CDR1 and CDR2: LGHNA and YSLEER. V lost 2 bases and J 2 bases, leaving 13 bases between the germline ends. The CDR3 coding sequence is TGCGCCAGCAGCCAACCTAGACAGACTCCTGGAAACACCATATATTTT. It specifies CASSQPRQTPGNTIYF.

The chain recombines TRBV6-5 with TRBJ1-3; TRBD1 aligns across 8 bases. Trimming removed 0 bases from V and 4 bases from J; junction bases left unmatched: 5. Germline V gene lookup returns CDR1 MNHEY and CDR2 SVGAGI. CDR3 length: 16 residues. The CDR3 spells CASSYSGQAGGNTIYF. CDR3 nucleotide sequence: TGTGCCAGCAGTTACTCGGGACAGGCGGGCGGAAACACCATATATTTT.

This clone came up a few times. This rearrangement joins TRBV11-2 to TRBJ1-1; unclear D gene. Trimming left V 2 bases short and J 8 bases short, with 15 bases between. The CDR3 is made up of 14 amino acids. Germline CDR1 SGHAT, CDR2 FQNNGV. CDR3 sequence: CASSLSRRTVEAFF. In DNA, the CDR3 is TGTGCCAGCAGCTTAAGCCGTCGGACGGTAGAAGCTTTCTTT.

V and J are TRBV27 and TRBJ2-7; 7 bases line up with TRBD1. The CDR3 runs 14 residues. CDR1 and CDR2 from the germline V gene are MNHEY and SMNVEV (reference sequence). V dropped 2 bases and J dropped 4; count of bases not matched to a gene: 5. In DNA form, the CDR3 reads TGTGCCAGCAGTTTAAAGGACAGGTTTTACGAGCAGTACTTC. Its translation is CASSLKDRFYEQYF.

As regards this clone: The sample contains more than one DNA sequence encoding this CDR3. The CDR3 here is CASSYSRGGTEAFF. The CDR3 nucleotides are TGTGCCAGCAGTTACTCGAGGGGAGGCACTGAAGCTTTCTTT. This chain uses TRBV6-5 with TRBJ1-1, with D possibly being TRBD1 (5 bases). CDR3 size: 14 residues. Trimming shortened V by 0 bases and J by 4 bases, and 9 bases separated the two germline ends. Per the germline V gene, CDR1 is MNHEY and CDR2 is SVGAGI.

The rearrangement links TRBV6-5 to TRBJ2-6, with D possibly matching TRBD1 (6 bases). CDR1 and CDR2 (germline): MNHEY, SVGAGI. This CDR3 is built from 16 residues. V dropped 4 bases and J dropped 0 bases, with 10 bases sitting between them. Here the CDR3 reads CASSSGQTSGANVLTF. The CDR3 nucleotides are TGTGCCAGCAGTTCCGGACAGACCTCTGGGGCCAACGTCCTGACTTTC.

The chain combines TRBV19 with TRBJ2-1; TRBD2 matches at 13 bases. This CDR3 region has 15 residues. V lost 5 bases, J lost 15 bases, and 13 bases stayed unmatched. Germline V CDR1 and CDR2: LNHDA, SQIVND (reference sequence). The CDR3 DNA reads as TGTGCCAGTAGTGATCTCGGGACTAGCGGGATTGTGAGGTTCTTC. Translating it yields CASSDLGTSGIVRFF.

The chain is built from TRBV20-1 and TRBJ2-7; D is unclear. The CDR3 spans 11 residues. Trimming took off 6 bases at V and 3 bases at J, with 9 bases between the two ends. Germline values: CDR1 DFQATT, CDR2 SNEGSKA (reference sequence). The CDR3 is CSAGRIYEQYF. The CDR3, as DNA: TGCAGTGCCGGAAGGATCTACGAGCAGTACTTC.

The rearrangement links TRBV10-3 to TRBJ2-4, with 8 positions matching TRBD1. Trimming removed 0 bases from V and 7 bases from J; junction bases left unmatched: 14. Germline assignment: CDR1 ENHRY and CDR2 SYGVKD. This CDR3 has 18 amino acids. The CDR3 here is CAISESLGTGQGLNIQYF. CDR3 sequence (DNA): TGTGCCATCAGTGAGTCCTTGGGGACAGGTCAGGGATTGAACATTCAGTACTTC.

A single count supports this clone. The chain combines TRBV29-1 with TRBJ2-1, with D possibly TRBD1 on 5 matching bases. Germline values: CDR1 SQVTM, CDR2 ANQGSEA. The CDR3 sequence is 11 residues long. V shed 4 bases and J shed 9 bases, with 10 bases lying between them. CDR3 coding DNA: TGCAGCGTTGCAGGGAACGGTGAGCAGTTCTTC. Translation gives CSVAGNGEQFF.

The CDR3 sequence is CSVEGGGQGSHSGYTF. In DNA form, the CDR3 reads TGCAGCGTTGAGGGGGGGGGACAGGGGTCTCACTCTGGCTACACCTTC. V is TRBV29-1 and J is TRBJ1-2; 10 bases align to TRBD1. Looked up from germline, CDR1 is SQVTM and CDR2 is ANQGSEA. The ends lost 3 bases at V and 7 bases at J; junction bases unmatched: 14. CDR3 length: 16 residues.

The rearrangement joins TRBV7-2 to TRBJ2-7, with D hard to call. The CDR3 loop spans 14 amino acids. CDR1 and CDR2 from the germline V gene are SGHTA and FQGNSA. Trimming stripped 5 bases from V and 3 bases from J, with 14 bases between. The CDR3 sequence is CASSATLESYEQYF. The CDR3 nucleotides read TGTGCCAGCAGCGCCACCTTAGAGAGCTACGAGCAGTACTTC.

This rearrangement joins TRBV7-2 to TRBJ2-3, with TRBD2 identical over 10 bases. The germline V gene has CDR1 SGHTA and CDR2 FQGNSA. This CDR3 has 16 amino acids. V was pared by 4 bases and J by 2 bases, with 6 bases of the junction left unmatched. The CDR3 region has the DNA TGTGCCAGCAGCTCTAGGACTAGCGGAATCACAGATACGCAGTATTTT. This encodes CASSSRTSGITDTQYF.

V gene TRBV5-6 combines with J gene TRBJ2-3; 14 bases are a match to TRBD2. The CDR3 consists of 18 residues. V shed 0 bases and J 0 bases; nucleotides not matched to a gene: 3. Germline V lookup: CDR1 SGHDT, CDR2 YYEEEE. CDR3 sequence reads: CASSLATSGRVSTDTQYF. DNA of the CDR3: TGTGCCAGCAGCTTGGCGACTAGCGGGAGGGTAAGCACAGATACGCAGTATTTT.

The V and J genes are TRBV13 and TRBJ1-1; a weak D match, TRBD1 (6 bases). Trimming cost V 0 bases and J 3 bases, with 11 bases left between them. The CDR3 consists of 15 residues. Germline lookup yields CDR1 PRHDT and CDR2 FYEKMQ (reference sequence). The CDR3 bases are TGTGCCAGCAGCTTAGGCCAGGGGATTCACACTGAAGCTTTCTTT. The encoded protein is CASSLGQGIHTEAFF.

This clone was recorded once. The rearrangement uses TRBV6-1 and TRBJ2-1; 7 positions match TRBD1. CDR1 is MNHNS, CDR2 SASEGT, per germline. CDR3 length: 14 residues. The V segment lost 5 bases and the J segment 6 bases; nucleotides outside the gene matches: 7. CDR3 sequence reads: CASSRVRGLNEQFF. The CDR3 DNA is TGTGCCAGCAGTCGGGTTAGGGGGCTCAATGAGCAGTTCTTC.

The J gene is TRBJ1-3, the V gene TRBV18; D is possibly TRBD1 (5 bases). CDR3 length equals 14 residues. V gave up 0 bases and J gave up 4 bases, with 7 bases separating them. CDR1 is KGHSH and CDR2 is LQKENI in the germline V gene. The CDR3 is CASSPPYRGNTIYF. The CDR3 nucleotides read TGTGCCAGCTCACCACCTTACAGGGGAAACACCATATATTTT.

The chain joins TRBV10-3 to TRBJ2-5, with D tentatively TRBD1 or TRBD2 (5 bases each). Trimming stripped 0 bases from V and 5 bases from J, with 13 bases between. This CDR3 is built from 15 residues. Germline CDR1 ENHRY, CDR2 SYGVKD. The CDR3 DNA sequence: TGTGCCATCAGTGAGTCGATGGGGGAACGGGAGACCCAGTACTTC. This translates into CAISESMGERETQYF.

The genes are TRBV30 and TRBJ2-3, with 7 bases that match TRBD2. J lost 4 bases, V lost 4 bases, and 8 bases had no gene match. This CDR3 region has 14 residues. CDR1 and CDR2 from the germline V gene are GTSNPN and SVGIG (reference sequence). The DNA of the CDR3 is TGTGCCTGGATTCCCCGCGGGGGAGCAGATACGCAGTATTTT. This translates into CAWIPRGGADTQYF.

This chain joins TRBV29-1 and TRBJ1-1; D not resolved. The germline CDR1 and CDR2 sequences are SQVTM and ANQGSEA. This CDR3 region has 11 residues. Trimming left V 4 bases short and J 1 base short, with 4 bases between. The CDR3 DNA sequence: TGCAGCGTTGGGACGAACACTGAAGCTTTCTTT. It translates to CSVGTNTEAFF.

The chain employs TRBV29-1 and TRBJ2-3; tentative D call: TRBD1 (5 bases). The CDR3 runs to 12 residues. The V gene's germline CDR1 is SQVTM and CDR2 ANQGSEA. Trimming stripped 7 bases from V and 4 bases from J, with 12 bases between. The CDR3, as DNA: TGCAGCGCCGGAATACAGGCAGATACGCAGTATTTT. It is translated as CSAGIQADTQYF.

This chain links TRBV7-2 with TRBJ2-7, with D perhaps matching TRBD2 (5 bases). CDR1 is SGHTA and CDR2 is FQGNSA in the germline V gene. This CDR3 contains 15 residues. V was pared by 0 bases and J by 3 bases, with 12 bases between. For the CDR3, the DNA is TGTGCCAGCAGCTTAGCCGGGCAGGCGGGCTACGAGCAGTACTTC. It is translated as CASSLAGQAGYEQYF. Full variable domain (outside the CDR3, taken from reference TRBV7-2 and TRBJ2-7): GAGVSQSPSNKVTEKGKDVELRCDPISGHTALYWYRQSLGQGLEFLIYFQGNSAPDKSGLPSDRFSAERTGGSVSTLTIQRTQQEDSAVYLCASSLAGQAGYEQYFGPGTRLTVT.

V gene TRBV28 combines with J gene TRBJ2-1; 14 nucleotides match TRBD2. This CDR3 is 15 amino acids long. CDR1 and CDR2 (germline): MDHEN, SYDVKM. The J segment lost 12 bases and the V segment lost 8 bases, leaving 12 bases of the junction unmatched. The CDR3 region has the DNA TGTGCCAGCTCGGGACGGACTAGCGGGAGGATTGGGCAGTTCTTC. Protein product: CASSGRTSGRIGQFF.

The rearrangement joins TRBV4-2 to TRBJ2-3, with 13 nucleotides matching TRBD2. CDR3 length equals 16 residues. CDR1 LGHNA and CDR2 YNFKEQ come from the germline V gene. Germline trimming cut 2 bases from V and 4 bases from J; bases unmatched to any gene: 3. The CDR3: CASSQTSGRDADTQYF. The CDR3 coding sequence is TGTGCCAGCAGCCAAACTAGCGGGAGGGATGCAGATACGCAGTATTTT.

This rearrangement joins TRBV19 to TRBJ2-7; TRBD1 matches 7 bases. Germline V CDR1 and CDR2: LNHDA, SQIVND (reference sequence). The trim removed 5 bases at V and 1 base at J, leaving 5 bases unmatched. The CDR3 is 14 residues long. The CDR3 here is CASSPGTESYEQYF. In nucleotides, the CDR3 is TGTGCCAGTAGTCCTGGGACAGAGTCCTACGAGCAGTACTTC. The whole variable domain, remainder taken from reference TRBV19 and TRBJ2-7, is DGGITQSPKYLFRKEGQNVTLSCEQNLNHDAMYWYRQDPGQGLRLIYYSQIVNDFQKGDIAEGYSVSREKKESFPLTVTSAQKNPTAFYLCASSPGTESYEQYFGPGTRLTVT.

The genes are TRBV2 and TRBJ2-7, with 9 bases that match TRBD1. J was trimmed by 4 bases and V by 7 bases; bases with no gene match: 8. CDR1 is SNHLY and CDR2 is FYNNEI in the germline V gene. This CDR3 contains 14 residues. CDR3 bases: TGTGCCAGCAACCTACAGGGGGCTGAGTACGAGCAGTACTTC. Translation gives CASNLQGAEYEQYF.

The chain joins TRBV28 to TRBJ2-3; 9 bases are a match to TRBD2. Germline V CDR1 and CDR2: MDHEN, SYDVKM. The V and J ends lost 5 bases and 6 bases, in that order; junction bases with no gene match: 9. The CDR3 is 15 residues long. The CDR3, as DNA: TGTGCCAGCAGTCCACATAGCGGGAGTTTCGATACGCAGTATTTT. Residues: CASSPHSGSFDTQYF.